These T cell receptor beta chains were read from a single sample in a study of T cell clones after liver transplantation. Generated by immunoSEQ multiplex PCR, the TCRdb table keeps only in-frame clones and is missing some. This sample yields 95,000 to 110,000 clones, of which about 80% are seen a single time; approximately 3% belongs to the top ten. Sample: CD4+ T cells from blood, taken around 44 months after liver transplant. These receptor sequences come from a human patient who received a liver transplant. A subset of T cells may come from the graft donor. Each CDR3 is given with its conserved first and last residue. Part of the rows lack a size; the others show once, few, many or a class for expanded clones.

V gene	clone size	CDR3 protein
TRBV19	NA	CAAGQGTVIGGYTF
TRBV7-2	NA	CASSSYTEAFF
TRBV18	NA	CASSRAAIAGGNEQFF
TRBV19	NA	CASSGRFKGDEQFF
TRBV6-5	NA	CASSYSGGTGHYEQYF
TRBV18	NA	CASSRETHNEQFF
TRBV9	NA	CASSGDWGNTGNTIYF
TRBV11-2	NA	CASSLGANTEAFF
TRBV7-9	few	CASSLETGAREGYTF
TRBV4-2	NA	CASSRYPQEYGYTF
TRBV5-1	once	CASSFTDREQYF
TRBV7-2	NA	CASSFFADTQYF
TRBV11-2	NA	CASSLSPNSGANVLTF
TRBV5-4	NA	CASSATGVNTGELFF
TRBV19	NA	CASSITGLGNQPQHF
TRBV6-1	NA	CASSEGGTRAYEQYF
TRBV28	few	CASSPDQPQHF
TRBV18	NA	CASSPGLNRRGDQPQHF
TRBV7-2	NA	CASSWGDGNQPQHF
TRBV19	NA	CASSIHRGGTGELFF
TRBV29-1	NA	CSVALRAVTTEAFF
TRBV19	NA	CASSIDDTGRYNEQFF
TRBV9	NA	CASSHGTSGNSYNEQFF
TRBV2	NA	CASTPQGVLPIGQPQHF
TRBV19	NA	CASSIALGAGDTEAFF
TRBV5-5	few	CASSLEGGGYEQYF
TRBV6-5	NA	CASSRQSNQPQHF
TRBV5-1	NA	CASSLAPDRARSEQYF
TRBV2	few	CASSLRGTGYEQYF
TRBV27	NA	CASSQFKQGKYQPQHF
TRBV6-1	NA	CASSEGTGGGQPQHF
TRBV29-1	once	CSVVVDGGLIGNQPQHF